The entry that follows covers one T cell receptor (beta chain) sequence. Its antigen has not been determined. The record has no base qualities; no much larger clone is one base away. Other nucleotide sequences from this sample produce the same CDR3. The sample comes from a study of blood T cell repertoires in COVID-19 (dated by TCRdb to 2020 to 2022). About the study as a whole: The collaborator samples originated in the United States, Italy and Spain and spanned the acute and convalescent phases of COVID-19. The samples were drawn from two sources: the first 160 participants of the ongoing ImmuneRACE study, and 1,254 subjects contributed by 6 global collaborators. A freely available public database, intended as a resource for researchers studying the immune response to SARS-CoV-2, is where the repertoires were released. The material from the prospective study consisted of cDNA or gDNA derived from T cells, B-cell-depleted T cells, or PBMCs. Nearly every sample came with metadata listing a de-identified subject ID, COVID-19 status, age in years and sex. Subjects who had been exposed to COVID-19, were actively infected with it, or had recovered from it provided the deeply sampled blood TCRbeta repertoires that made up the dataset. Where available, HLA class I and class II types were taken from metadata supplied by the sample provider and were not determined by assay-based typing.

TCRbeta CDR3 regions were amplified from genomic DNA by means of the immunoSEQ Assay, a bias-controlled multiplex PCR. For the original study's pipeline: The number of nucleated cells in each sample was estimated by amplification of reference gene primers within the assay. To quantify the absolute abundance of each unique TCRbeta CDR3 rearrangement, sequence reads were collapsed and filtered. For each sample, productive Simpson clonality was calculated by taking the square root of Simpson's diversity index across productive rearrangements. The table comes from immuneACCESS by way of TCRdb, which keeps in-frame sequences with V and J called. Part of the clones is missing from these tables; in studies checked, under half for an unresolved V gene and the rest for unknown reasons. Clonal size and the V and J genes are those of that table, whereas D and trimming came from the DNA. Here the sample has over 100,000 clones; about 79% occur a single time. The ten largest clones represent about 4.5% of the sample.

The collaborating institutions used their own protocols to collect whole blood in K2EDTA tubes. For TCRbeta analysis, collaborators shipped samples as frozen whole blood, isolated PBMCs, or DNA extracted from either of those sample types. What the study reported, not specific to this receptor: The amount of clinical and demographic metadata varied by source and participant and was provided uncurated.

The sequenced material came from peripheral blood. The sequence was collected from a woman between 70 and 85 years old with acute or convalescent COVID-19.

The DNA sequence follows: TGTGCCAGCAGTTACGGCAGGATTGGCAATCAGCCCCAGCATTTT. Its protein product is CASSYGRIGNQPQHF. The chain is made from TRBV6-2 or TRBV6-3 and TRBJ1-5; confidence is insufficient to name the D gene. Relative to germline, V is 2 bases shorter and J is 2 bases shorter, with 10 bases between their ends. The germline V gene encodes CDR1 MNHEY and CDR2 SVGEGT. The CDR3 runs 15 residues from the cysteine to the phenylalanine. The only DNA kept is the CDR3, 45 bases in frame from the first base.